These 16 T cell receptor beta chains were all obtained from the same sample, sequenced in a study of blood T cell repertoires in COVID-19. The method was immunoSEQ multiplex PCR; TCRdb's version includes in-frame clones alone and lacks a portion of them. The sample lists about 140,000 clones, 80% to 90% occurring once. Sample: peripheral blood. The source is a woman aged 60 to 75 with acute or convalescent COVID-19.

The chain recombines TRBV27 with TRBJ1-5, with 8 bases matching TRBD1. V was pared by 4 bases and J by 6 bases, with 8 bases of the junction left unmatched. Germline CDR1 MNHEY, CDR2 SMNVEV (reference sequence). The CDR3 has 15 amino acids. CDR3 protein: CASSSGQVRGQPQHF. The CDR3 nucleotides are TGTGCCAGCAGTTCGGGACAGGTGAGGGGTCAGCCCCAGCATTTT.

Comment on this clone: The same CDR3 also results from other DNA sequences found in this sample. The V and J genes are TRBV7-2 and TRBJ1-2, with TRBD1 as a possible D gene (5 bases). The germline V and J ends were trimmed by 1 base and 5 bases, with 8 bases remaining between them. CDR1 is SGHTA, CDR2 FQGNSA, per germline. CDR3 length equals 13 residues. The CDR3 loop is CASSLGQNYGYTF. CDR3 sequence (DNA): TGTGCCAGCAGCTTAGGACAGAATTATGGCTACACCTTC.

This clone has more than one count but fewer than ten. The chain has TRBV4-1 and TRBJ1-2; 8 nucleotides match TRBD1. The germline gives CDR1 MGHRA, CDR2 YSYEKL. This CDR3 spans 16 amino acids. V lost 4 bases, J lost 0 bases, and 7 bases stayed unmatched. The CDR3 here is CASSLLSTGANYGYTF. The CDR3 DNA is TGCGCCAGCAGCCTACTTTCGACAGGGGCTAACTATGGCTACACCTTC.

The chain uses TRBV3-1 (or the pseudogene TRBV3-2) and TRBJ2-7, with TRBD1 identical over 8 bases. J lost 2 bases, V lost 1 base, and 4 bases had no gene match. The CDR3 extends over 15 amino acids. Germline V gene sequence: CDR1 LGHDT, CDR2 YNNKEL (reference sequence). DNA of the CDR3: TGTGCCAGCAGCCAAGGGACAGGGATTGCCTACGAGCAGTACTTC. It yields the protein CASSQGTGIAYEQYF.

The chain links TRBV18 to TRBJ2-7, with D possibly matching TRBD1 (6 bases). Germline CDR1 is KGHSH and CDR2 is LQKENI. The CDR3 has 14 residues. Trimming removed 1 base at V and 5 bases at J, with 12 bases between. The CDR3 loop is CASSPLAGDNEQYF. The CDR3 nucleotides are TGTGCCAGCTCACCACTGGCAGGGGACAACGAGCAGTACTTC.

The rearrangement links TRBV3-1 (or the pseudogene TRBV3-2) to TRBJ2-2; 7 bases fit TRBD1. Germline V gives CDR1 LGHDT, CDR2 YNNKEL (reference sequence). The trim removed 7 bases at V and 6 bases at J, leaving 11 bases unmatched. CDR3 length equals 15 residues. The CDR3: CASTPRDRLSGELFF. The CDR3 bases are TGTGCCAGCACCCCCCGGGACAGACTGTCCGGGGAGCTGTTTTTT.

The chain links TRBV10-3 to TRBJ1-6; the match to TRBD1 covers 8 bases. CDR1 and CDR2 (germline): ENHRY, SYGVKD. This CDR3 region has 15 residues. J lost 7 bases, V lost 6 bases, and 8 bases had no gene match. In DNA form, the CDR3 reads TGTGCCATCAGCCTAGACAGGGGAGGGAATTCACCCCTCCACTTT. As protein: CAISLDRGGNSPLHF.

The chain recombines TRBV5-1 with TRBJ2-7, with a weak D call TRBD1 (6 bases). This CDR3 spans 14 amino acids. Germline CDR1 is SGHRS and CDR2 is YFSETQ. The ends were cut back, 2 bases at V and 7 bases at J, with 16 bases in the middle. The CDR3 here is CASSLQGQEEEQYF. Here the CDR3 DNA reads TGCGCCAGCAGCTTACAGGGCCAGGAGGAAGAGCAGTACTTC.

The chain employs TRBV7-2 and TRBJ1-2; 7 bases match TRBD1. V trimming: 1 base; J trimming: 7 bases; junction bases outside the gene matches: 6. The CDR3 contains 14 residues. Germline V gene lookup returns CDR1 SGHTA and CDR2 FQGNSA. The CDR3 spells CASSLDRGVSGYTF. In DNA form, the CDR3 reads TGTGCCAGCAGCTTAGACAGGGGAGTTAGTGGCTACACCTTC.

V gene TRBV7-2 combines with J gene TRBJ2-2; no clear D gene. The CDR3 is 15 amino acids. Germline CDR1 reads SGHTA; CDR2 reads FQGNSA. V was trimmed by 4 bases and J by 1 base, leaving 10 bases between them. The CDR3 nucleotides are TGTGCCAGCAGCTCCGACGGGTGGAACACCGGGGAGCTGTTTTTT. Protein: CASSSDGWNTGELFF.

The rearrangement joins TRBV5-5 to TRBJ1-4; D is perhaps TRBD1 (6 bases). The germline gives CDR1 SGHKS, CDR2 YYEKEE (reference sequence). Trimming shortened V by 0 bases and J by 5 bases, and 8 bases separated the two germline ends. This CDR3 spans 14 amino acids. In DNA, the CDR3 is TGTGCCAGCAGCTTGGGGACAGAAAATGAAAAACTGTTTTTT. This translates into CASSLGTENEKLFF.

The CDR3 is CASSALGTQRGPGEQYF. The DNA for the CDR3 is TGTGCCAGCAGCGCCCTCGGGACGCAGCGGGGGCCGGGGGAGCAGTACTTC. The chain is built from TRBV2 and TRBJ2-7; 8 nucleotides line up with TRBD2. This CDR3 region has 17 residues. V shed 6 bases and J 7 bases; nucleotides not matched to a gene: 20. Per germline, CDR1 SNHLY and CDR2 FYNNEI.

The V and J genes are TRBV27 and TRBJ1-2; D is unresolved. The germline V gene encodes CDR1 MNHEY and CDR2 SMNVEV (reference sequence). The CDR3 length is 14 residues. The V end was cut by 6 bases, the J end by 4 bases, with 15 bases between. The CDR3 DNA reads as TGTGCCAGCAGACCCCCCGAAGGAGGCTATGGCTACACCTTC. This encodes CASRPPEGGYGYTF.

This clone is a singleton in its sample. The rearrangement links TRBV7-3 to TRBJ2-5; TRBD2 aligns across 8 bases. Germline V gene lookup returns CDR1 SGHTA and CDR2 FQGTGA. The J segment lost 2 bases and the V segment lost 5 bases, leaving 4 bases of the junction unmatched. This CDR3 region has 14 residues. CDR3 amino acids: CASSPGGGQETQYF. In nucleotides, the CDR3 is TGTGCCAGCAGCCCGGGAGGGGGGCAAGAGACCCAGTACTTC.

The V call is TRBV25-1, the J call TRBJ2-3, with D possibly matching TRBD2 (6 bases). Trimming shortened V by 6 bases and J by 2 bases, and 12 bases separated the two germline ends. This CDR3 is built from 14 residues. Germline CDR1 and CDR2: MGHDK and SYGVNS. CDR3 protein: CASSGGVVTDTQYF. CDR3 nucleotides: TGTGCCAGCAGCGGGGGAGTGGTCACAGATACGCAGTATTTT.

The chain combines TRBV7-8 with TRBJ1-1; the match to TRBD1 covers 12 bases. J lost 0 bases, V lost 0 bases, and 2 bases had no gene match. The CDR3 is made up of 17 amino acids. The V gene's germline CDR1 is SGHVS and CDR2 FQNEAQ. The CDR3 loop is CASSLAGTGGLNTEAFF. CDR3 coding DNA: TGTGCCAGCAGCTTAGCGGGGACAGGGGGCTTGAACACTGAAGCTTTCTTT. The variable domain in full, completed from reference TRBV7-8 and TRBJ1-1, reads GAGVSQSPRYKVAKRGQDVALRCDPISGHVSLFWYQQALGQGPEFLTYFQNEAQLDKSGLPSDRFFAERPEGSVSTLKIQRTQQEDSAVYLCASSLAGTGGLNTEAFFGQGTRLTVV.